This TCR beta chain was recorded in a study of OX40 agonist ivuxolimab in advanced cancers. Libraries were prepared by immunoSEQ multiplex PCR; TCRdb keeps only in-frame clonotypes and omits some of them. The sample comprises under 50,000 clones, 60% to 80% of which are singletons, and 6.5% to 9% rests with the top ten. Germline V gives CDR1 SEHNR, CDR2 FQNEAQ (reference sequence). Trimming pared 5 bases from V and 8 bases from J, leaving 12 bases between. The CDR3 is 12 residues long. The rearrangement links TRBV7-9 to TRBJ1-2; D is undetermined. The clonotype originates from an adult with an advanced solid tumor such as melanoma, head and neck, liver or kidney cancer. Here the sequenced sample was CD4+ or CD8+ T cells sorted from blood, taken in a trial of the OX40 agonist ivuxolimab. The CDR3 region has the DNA TGTGCCAGCAGCCCGGGCCCGGAGGGCTACACCTTC. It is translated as CASSPGPEGYTF.